This is a list of T cell receptor beta chains from one sample in a study of siplizumab effects on memory and regulatory T cells. Profiling relied on immunoSEQ multiplex PCR, and the TCRdb table lists in-frame clones only, not all of them. This sample has around 110,000 clones, with around 94% found just once. Specimen: non-Treg CD4+ T cells sorted from blood. These receptors were obtained from a human donor in good health. Both conserved end residues are part of each CDR3.

CDR3 length | J gene | V gene | CDR3 protein
13 | TRBJ1-5 | TRBV2 | CASNPGPNQPQHF
13 | TRBJ1-2 | TRBV4-2 | CASSQDGTYGYTF
16 | TRBJ1-1 | TRBV5-6 | CASSLEGRGVNTEAFF
14 | TRBJ2-7 | TRBV18 | CASSPWGGAYEQYF
14 | TRBJ2-7 | TRBV29-1 | CSVLVGVHLYEQYF
12 | TRBJ1-2 | TRBV7-9 | CAGTGGAGGYTF
17 | TRBJ2-6 | TRBV19 | CASSISNTYSGANVLTF
15 | TRBJ1-3 | TRBV6-1 | CASRLGGYSGNTIYF
14 | TRBJ2-5 | TRBV5-8 | CASSPEGLQETQYF
15 | TRBJ2-2 | TRBV6-5 | CASSYGSGGTGELFF
14 | TRBJ1-6 | TRBV2 | CASRGQTHNSPLHF
14 | TRBJ2-6 | TRBV7-9 | CASSSESGANVLTF
15 | TRBJ2-1 | TRBV5-5 | CASSNPGGGYNEQFF
14 | TRBJ2-2 | TRBV29-1 | CSVVGTLNTGELFF
15 | TRBJ2-4 | TRBV9 | CASSVGHGDTDIQYF
14 | TRBJ2-7 | TRBV18 | CASSYLGTPFEQYF
15 | TRBJ1-1 | TRBV7-9 | CASSSGQGSNTEAFF
13 | TRBJ2-7 | TRBV27 | CASSFKGPSEQYF
12 | TRBJ2-7 | TRBV6-5 | CASRGGGDEQYF
16 | TRBJ1-2 | TRBV7-9 | CASSFGQGPINYGYTF